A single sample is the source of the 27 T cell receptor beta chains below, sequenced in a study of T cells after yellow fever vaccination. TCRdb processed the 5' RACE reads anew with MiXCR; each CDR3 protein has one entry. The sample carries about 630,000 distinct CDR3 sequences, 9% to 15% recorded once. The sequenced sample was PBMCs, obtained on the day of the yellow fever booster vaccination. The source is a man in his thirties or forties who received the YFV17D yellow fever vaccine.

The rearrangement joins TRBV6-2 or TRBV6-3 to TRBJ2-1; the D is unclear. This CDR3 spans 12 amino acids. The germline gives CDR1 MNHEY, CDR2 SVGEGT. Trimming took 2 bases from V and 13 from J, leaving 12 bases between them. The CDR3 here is CASSYTPATQFF. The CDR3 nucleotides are TGTGCCAGCAGTTACACCCCGGCCACTCAGTTCTTC.

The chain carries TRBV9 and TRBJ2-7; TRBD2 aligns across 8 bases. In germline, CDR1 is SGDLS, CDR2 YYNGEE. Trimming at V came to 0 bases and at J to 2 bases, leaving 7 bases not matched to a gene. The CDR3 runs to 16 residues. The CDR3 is CASSVASGSGAYEQYF. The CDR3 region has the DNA TGTGCCAGCAGCGTAGCCAGCGGGAGTGGGGCCTACGAGCAGTACTTC.

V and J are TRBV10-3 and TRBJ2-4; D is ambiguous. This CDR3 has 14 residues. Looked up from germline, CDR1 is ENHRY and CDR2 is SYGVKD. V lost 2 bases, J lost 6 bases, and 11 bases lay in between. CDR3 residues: CAISEAVSGNIQYF. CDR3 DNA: TGTGCCATCAGTGAGGCAGTGTCGGGAAACATTCAGTACTTC.

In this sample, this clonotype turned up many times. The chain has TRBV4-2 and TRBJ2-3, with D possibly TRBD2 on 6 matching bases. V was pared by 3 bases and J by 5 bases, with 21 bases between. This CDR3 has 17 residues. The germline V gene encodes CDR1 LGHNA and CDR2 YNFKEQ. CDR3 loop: CASSHPPWEVPGDTQYF. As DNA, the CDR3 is TGTGCCAGCAGCCACCCTCCGTGGGAGGTCCCGGGAGATACGCAGTATTTT.

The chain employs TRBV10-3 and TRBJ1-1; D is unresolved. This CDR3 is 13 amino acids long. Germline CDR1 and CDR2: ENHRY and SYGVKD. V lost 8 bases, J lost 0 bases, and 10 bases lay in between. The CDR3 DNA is TGTGCCATCGTCAGGACCATGAACACTGAAGCTTTCTTT. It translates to CAIVRTMNTEAFF.

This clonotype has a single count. The CDR3 here is CASSVGVSGSSSSYNEQFF. CDR3 coding DNA: TGTGCCAGCAGCGTCGGGGTTAGCGGGAGTTCGAGCTCCTACAATGAGCAGTTCTTC. The J gene is TRBJ2-1, the V gene TRBV11-2, with 9 bases aligning to TRBD2. J was trimmed by 0 bases and V by 5 bases; bases with no gene match: 14. This CDR3 has 19 residues. The germline V gene has CDR1 SGHAT and CDR2 FQNNGV.

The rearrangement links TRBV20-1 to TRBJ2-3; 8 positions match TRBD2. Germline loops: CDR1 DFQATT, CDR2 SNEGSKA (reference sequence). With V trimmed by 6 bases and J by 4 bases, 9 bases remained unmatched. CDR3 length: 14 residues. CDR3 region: CSASSGSRADTQYF. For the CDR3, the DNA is TGCAGTGCCTCCAGCGGGAGCCGTGCAGATACGCAGTATTTT.

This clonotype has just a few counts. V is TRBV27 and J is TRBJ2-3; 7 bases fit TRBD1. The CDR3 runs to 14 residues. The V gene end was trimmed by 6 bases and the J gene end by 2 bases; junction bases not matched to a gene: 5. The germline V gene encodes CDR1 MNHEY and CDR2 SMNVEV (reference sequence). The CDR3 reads CASRVQGPTDTQYF. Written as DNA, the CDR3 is TGTGCCAGCAGGGTACAGGGGCCCACAGATACGCAGTATTTT.

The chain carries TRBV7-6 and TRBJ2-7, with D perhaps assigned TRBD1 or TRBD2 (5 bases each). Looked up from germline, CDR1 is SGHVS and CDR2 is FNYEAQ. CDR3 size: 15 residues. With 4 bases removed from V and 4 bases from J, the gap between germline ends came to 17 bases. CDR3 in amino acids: CASSSSGATAYEQYF. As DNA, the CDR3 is TGTGCCAGCAGCTCCTCCGGGGCGACCGCTTACGAGCAGTACTTC.

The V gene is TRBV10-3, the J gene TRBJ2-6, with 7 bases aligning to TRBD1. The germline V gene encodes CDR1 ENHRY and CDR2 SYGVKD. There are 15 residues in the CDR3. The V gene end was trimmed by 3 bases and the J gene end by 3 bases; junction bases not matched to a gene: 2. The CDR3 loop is CAISETGVGANVLTF. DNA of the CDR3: TGTGCCATCAGTGAAACAGGGGTTGGGGCCAACGTCCTGACTTTC.

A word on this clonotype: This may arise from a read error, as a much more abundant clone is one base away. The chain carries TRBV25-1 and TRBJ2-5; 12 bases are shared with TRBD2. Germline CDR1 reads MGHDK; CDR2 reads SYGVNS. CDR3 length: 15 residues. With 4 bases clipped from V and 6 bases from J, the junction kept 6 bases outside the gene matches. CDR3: CASSATSGSGKTQYF. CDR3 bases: TGTGCCAGCAGTGCGACTAGCGGGAGTGGAAAGACCCAGTACTTC.

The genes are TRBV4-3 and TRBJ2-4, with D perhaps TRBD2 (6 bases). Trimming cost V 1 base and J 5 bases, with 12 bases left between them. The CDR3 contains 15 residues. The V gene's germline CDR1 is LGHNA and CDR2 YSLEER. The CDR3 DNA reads TGCGCCAGCAGCCAAGTGTCTACGGGGGAAAACATTCAGTACTTC. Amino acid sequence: CASSQVSTGENIQYF.

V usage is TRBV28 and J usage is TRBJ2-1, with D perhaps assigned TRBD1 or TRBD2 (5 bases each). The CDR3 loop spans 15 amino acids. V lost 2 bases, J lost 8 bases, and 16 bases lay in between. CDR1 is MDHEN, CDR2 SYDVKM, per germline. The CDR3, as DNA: TGTGCCAGCAGTTTAGTAGTAACGGGACGACATGAGCAGTTCTTC. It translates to CASSLVVTGRHEQFF.

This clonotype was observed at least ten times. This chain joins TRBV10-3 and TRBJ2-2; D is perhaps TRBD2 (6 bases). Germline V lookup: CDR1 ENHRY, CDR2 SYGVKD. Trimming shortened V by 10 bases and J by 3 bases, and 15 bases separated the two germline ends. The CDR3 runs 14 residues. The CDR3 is CATKSPGDTGELFF. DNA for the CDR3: TGTGCCACCAAGTCCCCGGGGGACACCGGGGAGCTGTTTTTT.

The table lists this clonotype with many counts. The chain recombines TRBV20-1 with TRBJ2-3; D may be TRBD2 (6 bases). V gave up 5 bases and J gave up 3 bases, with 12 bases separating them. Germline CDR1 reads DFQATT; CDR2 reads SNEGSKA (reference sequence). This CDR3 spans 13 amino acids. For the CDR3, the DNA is TGCAGTGCTCGCGGGATATTAACAGATACGCAGTATTTT. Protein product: CSARGILTDTQYF.

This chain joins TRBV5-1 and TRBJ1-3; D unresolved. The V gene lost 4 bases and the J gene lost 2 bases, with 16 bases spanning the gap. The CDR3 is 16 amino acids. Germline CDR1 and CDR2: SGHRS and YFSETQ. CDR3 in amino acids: CASSTDPNSPGNTIYF. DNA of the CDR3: TGCGCCAGCAGCACGGACCCCAATTCGCCTGGAAACACCATATATTTT.

The CDR3 is CASSLQGLFVTGELFF. The CDR3 DNA reads as TGCGCCAGCAGCTTACAGGGCCTATTCGTCACCGGGGAGCTGTTTTTT. V gene TRBV5-1 combines with J gene TRBJ2-2, with a weak D call TRBD1 (6 bases). V was trimmed by 2 bases and J by 4 bases, leaving 15 bases between them. This CDR3 has 16 amino acids. Germline lookup yields CDR1 SGHRS and CDR2 YFSETQ.

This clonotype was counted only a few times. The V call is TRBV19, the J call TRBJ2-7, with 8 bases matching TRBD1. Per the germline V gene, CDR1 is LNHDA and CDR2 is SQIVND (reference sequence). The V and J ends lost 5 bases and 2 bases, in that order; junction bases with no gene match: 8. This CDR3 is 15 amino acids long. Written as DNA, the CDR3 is TGTGCCAGTAGTCGTCCCGGGACAGGTACCTACGAGCAGTACTTC. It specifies CASSRPGTGTYEQYF. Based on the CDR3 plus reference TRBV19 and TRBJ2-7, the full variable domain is DGGITQSPKYLFRKEGQNVTLSCEQNLNHDAMYWYRQDPGQGLRLIYYSQIVNDFQKGDIAEGYSVSREKKESFPLTVTSAQKNPTAFYLCASSRPGTGTYEQYFGPGTRLTVT.

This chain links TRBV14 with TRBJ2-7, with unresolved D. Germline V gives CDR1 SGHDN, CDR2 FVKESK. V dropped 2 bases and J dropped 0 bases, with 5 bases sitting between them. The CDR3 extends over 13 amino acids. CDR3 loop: CASSQYNSYEQYF. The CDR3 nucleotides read TGTGCCAGCAGCCAATACAACTCCTACGAGCAGTACTTC.

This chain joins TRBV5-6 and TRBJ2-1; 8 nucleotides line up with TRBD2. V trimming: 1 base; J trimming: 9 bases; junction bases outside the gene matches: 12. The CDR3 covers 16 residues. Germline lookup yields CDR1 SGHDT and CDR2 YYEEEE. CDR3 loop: CASSLTGTRSGGEQFF. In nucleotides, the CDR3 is TGTGCCAGCAGCTTGACAGGGACTAGGTCGGGTGGTGAGCAGTTCTTC.

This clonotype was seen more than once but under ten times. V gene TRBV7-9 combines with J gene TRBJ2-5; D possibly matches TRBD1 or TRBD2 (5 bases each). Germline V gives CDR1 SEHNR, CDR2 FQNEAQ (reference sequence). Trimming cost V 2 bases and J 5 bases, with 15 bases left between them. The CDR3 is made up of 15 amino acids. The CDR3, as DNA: TGTGCCAGCAGCTTAATTCCAAGCAGGGAGGAGACCCAGTACTTC. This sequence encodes CASSLIPSREETQYF.

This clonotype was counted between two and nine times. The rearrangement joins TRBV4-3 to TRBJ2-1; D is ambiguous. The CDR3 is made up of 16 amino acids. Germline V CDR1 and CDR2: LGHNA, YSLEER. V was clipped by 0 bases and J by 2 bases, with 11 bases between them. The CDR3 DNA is TGCGCCAGCAGCCAAGATCAACCGGATCCCTACAATGAGCAGTTCTTC. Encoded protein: CASSQDQPDPYNEQFF.

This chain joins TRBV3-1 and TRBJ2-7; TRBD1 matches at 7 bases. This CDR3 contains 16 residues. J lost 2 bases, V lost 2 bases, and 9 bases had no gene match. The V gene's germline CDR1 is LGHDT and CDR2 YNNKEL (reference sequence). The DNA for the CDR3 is TGTGCCAGCAGCCAAACTCCGGGACAGATAACCTACGAGCAGTACTTC. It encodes CASSQTPGQITYEQYF.

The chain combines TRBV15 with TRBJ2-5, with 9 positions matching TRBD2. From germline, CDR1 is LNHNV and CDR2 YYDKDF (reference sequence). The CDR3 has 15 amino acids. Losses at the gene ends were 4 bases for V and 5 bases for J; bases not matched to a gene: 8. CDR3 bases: TGTGCCACCAGCACCGCGGGAGGGCTCTCGGAGACCCAGTACTTC. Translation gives CATSTAGGLSETQYF.

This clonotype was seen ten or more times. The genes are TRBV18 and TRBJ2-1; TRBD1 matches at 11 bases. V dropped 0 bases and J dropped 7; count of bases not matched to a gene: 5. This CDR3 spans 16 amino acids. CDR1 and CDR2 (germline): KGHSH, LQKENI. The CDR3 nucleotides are TGTGCCAGCTCACCACCGGGACAGGGGGTAGTGAATGAGCAGTTCTTC. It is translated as CASSPPGQGVVNEQFF.

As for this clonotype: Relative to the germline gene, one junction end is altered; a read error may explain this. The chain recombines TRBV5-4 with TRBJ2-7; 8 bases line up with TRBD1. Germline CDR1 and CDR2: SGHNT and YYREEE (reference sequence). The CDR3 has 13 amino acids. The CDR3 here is CASTLDRVNEQYF. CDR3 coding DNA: TGTGCCAGCACCTTGGACAGGGTGAACGAGCAGTACTTC.

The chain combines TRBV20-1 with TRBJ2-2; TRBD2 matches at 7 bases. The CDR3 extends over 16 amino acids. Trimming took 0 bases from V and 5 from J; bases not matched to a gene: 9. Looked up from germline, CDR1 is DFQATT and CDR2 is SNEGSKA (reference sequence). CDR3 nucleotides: TGCAGTGCTAGAGATAAGACGGGAGGATGGACCGGGGAGCTGTTTTTT. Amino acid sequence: CSARDKTGGWTGELFF.